This T cell receptor beta chain is from a study of shared clonotypes between healthy human individuals. TCRdb's copy holds only in-frame clones and misses some; the assay was immunoSEQ multiplex PCR. The sample includes around 500,000 clones, over 65% seen only once; the top ten take 10% to 15%. J was trimmed by 1 base and V by 2 bases; bases with no gene match: 6. CDR3 length: 16 amino acids. The germline gives CDR1 SGHNT, CDR2 YYREEE (reference sequence). The receptor was derived from a woman aged 40-49 years in good health. Some clones in this sample may be carry-over from other donors' samples. Sequencing was performed on PBMCs. The chain recombines TRBV5-4 with TRBJ2-7; 10 positions match TRBD2. This CDR3 is CASSFFVAGGSYEQYF. As DNA, the CDR3 is TGTGCCAGCAGCTTTTTCGTAGCGGGAGGTTCCTACGAGCAGTACTTC.